These 29 T cell receptor beta chains originate from one sample sequenced in a study of blood T cell repertoires in COVID-19. Produced via immunoSEQ multiplex PCR; TCRdb's table is partial and in-frame only. The sample consists of around 100,000 clones, more than 60% of them appearing once. The sample consisted of peripheral blood. The source of these receptors is a man between 65 and 79 years old with active or convalescent COVID-19.

The chain employs TRBV14 and TRBJ2-7; TRBD1 matches at 10 bases. The CDR3 consists of 16 residues. Germline values: CDR1 SGHDN, CDR2 FVKESK. Unmatched junction bases numbered 7, after V lost 2 bases and J lost 3 bases. The CDR3 DNA is TGTGCCAGCAGCCAACCGTGGACAGGGGGAGACTACGAGCAGTACTTC. Its protein product is CASSQPWTGGDYEQYF.

There are a few counts of this clone. This chain connects TRBV5-1 to TRBJ1-4, with 7 bases that match TRBD1. Trimming took 3 bases from V and 8 from J; bases not matched to a gene: 13. The V gene's germline CDR1 is SGHRS and CDR2 YFSETQ. CDR3 length: 16 amino acids. The CDR3 loop reads CASSSQAGTEGEKLFF. The CDR3 bases are TGCGCCAGCAGCTCTCAAGCCGGGACAGAAGGCGAAAAACTGTTTTTT.

This rearrangement joins TRBV5-4 to TRBJ1-3; D is undetermined. The CDR3 is 14 amino acids. The germline V and J ends were trimmed by 0 bases and 0 bases, with 4 bases remaining between them. From germline, CDR1 is SGHNT and CDR2 YYREEE (reference sequence). Written as DNA, the CDR3 is TGTGCCAGCAGCTTGGATTACTCTGGAAACACCATATATTTT. Translating it yields CASSLDYSGNTIYF.

V and J are TRBV4-1 and TRBJ1-2; 9 nucleotides match TRBD1. CDR1 MGHRA and CDR2 YSYEKL come from the germline V gene. The CDR3 consists of 15 residues. The ends lost 0 bases at V and 4 bases at J; junction bases unmatched: 3. The CDR3 loop is CASSQEGTGSYGYTF. The CDR3 nucleotides are TGCGCCAGCAGCCAAGAAGGGACAGGGAGCTATGGCTACACCTTC.

This chain connects TRBV9 to TRBJ1-4; 7 bases are a match to TRBD1. The V gene end was trimmed by 4 bases and the J gene end by 6 bases; junction bases not matched to a gene: 6. CDR3 length: 14 amino acids. Germline CDR1 and CDR2: SGDLS and YYNGEE. This CDR3 is CASSQRGGDEKLFF. The CDR3 nucleotides read TGTGCCAGCAGCCAGCGAGGGGGCGATGAAAAACTGTTTTTT.

The chain has TRBV24-1 and TRBJ2-5, with TRBD2 as a possible D gene (5 bases). This CDR3 is 16 amino acids long. V gave up 7 bases and J gave up 2 bases, with 19 bases separating them. Germline V CDR1 and CDR2: KGHDR, SFDVKD. CDR3 in DNA: TGTGCCACCAGCTCCGGTAGGACCCGGGGTCAAGAGACCCAGTACTTC. This translates into CATSSGRTRGQETQYF.

This clone was observed once. V is TRBV7-6 and J is TRBJ2-3; 8 bases line up with TRBD2. CDR1 is SGHVS and CDR2 is FNYEAQ in the germline V gene. J was trimmed by 3 bases and V by 3 bases; bases with no gene match: 5. This CDR3 has 15 amino acids. Written as DNA, the CDR3 is TGTGCCAGCAGCTTGCGGACTAGCTCAACAGATACGCAGTATTTT. Its protein is CASSLRTSSTDTQYF.

V and J are TRBV6-5 and TRBJ1-4; 8 nucleotides agree with TRBD1. Germline-derived CDR1 and CDR2 are MNHEY and SVGAGI. J lost 5 bases, V lost 4 bases, and 6 bases had no gene match. CDR3 length equals 15 residues. The chain's CDR3 is CASSSGQEGNEKLFF. For the CDR3, the DNA is TGTGCCAGCAGTTCGGGACAGGAGGGGAATGAAAAACTGTTTTTT.

The chain recombines TRBV10-3 with TRBJ2-1; TRBD2 agrees at 9 bases. There are 16 residues in the CDR3. V trimming: 3 bases; J trimming: 1 base; junction bases outside the gene matches: 4. Germline V gene lookup returns CDR1 ENHRY and CDR2 SYGVKD. For the CDR3, the DNA is TGTGCCATCAGTGACCGGACTAGCGTATCCTACAATGAGCAGTTCTTC. Translation gives CAISDRTSVSYNEQFF.

The chain carries TRBV9 and TRBJ2-3, with 8 bases aligning to TRBD1. This CDR3 region has 15 residues. V shed 1 base and J 5 bases; nucleotides not matched to a gene: 6. Germline V CDR1 and CDR2: SGDLS, YYNGEE. Here the CDR3 reads CASSVQGAVGDTQYF. The CDR3 DNA reads TGTGCCAGCAGCGTACAGGGGGCTGTAGGAGATACGCAGTATTTT.

This clone has a single count. The chain couples TRBV30 to TRBJ1-1; D is uncertain. V was shortened by 0 bases and J by 2 bases, with 7 bases between the two germline ends. This CDR3 is built from 13 residues. Germline CDR1 GTSNPN, CDR2 SVGIG (reference sequence). CDR3 sequence reads: CAWSVRRNTEAFF. The CDR3 DNA reads TGTGCCTGGAGTGTGAGGAGAAACACTGAAGCTTTCTTT.

A word on this clone: The identical CDR3 is also encoded by other nucleotide sequences in the sample. This chain joins TRBV27 and TRBJ1-2, with 8 bases lining up with TRBD1. The CDR3 sequence is 12 residues long. V dropped 5 bases and J dropped 5; count of bases not matched to a gene: 1. Germline V lookup: CDR1 MNHEY, CDR2 SMNVEV (reference sequence). In DNA, the CDR3 is TGTGCCAGCAGTCGACAGGGGTATGGCTACACCTTC. Translating it yields CASSRQGYGYTF.

This chain links TRBV5-4 with TRBJ2-3, with 7 bases fitting TRBD1. V gave up 1 base and J gave up 1 base; unmatched junction bases: 3. Looked up from germline, CDR1 is SGHNT and CDR2 is YYREEE (reference sequence). This CDR3 has 15 residues. CDR3 sequence: CASSLTGVGTDTQYF. The CDR3 DNA reads as TGTGCCAGCAGCTTGACAGGGGTGGGCACAGATACGCAGTATTTT.

The chain recombines TRBV30 with TRBJ1-5; D possibly corresponds to TRBD1 (5 bases). This CDR3 is built from 14 residues. Germline CDR1 reads GTSNPN; CDR2 reads SVGIG (reference sequence). The V and J ends lost 0 bases and 9 bases respectively, with 15 bases between them. CDR3 region: CAWSVLKGMGPQHF. The DNA for the CDR3 is TGTGCCTGGAGTGTACTTAAGGGGATGGGGCCCCAGCATTTT. The full variable domain, in which reference TRBV30 and TRBJ1-5 provide the parts outside the CDR3, is SQTIHQWPATLVQPVGSPLSLECTVEGTSNPNLYWYRQAAGRGLQLLFYSVGIGQISSEVPQNLSASRPQDRQFILSSKKLLLSDSGFYLCAWSVLKGMGPQHFGDGTRLSIL.

V gene TRBV3-1 (or the pseudogene TRBV3-2) combines with J gene TRBJ1-1; no definite D call. The CDR3 sequence is 14 residues long. Germline values: CDR1 LGHDT, CDR2 YNNKEL (reference sequence). The V and J ends lost 4 bases and 0 bases respectively, with 9 bases between them. CDR3 sequence: CASSPQVLNTEAFF. CDR3 DNA: TGTGCCAGCAGCCCGCAGGTTTTGAACACTGAAGCTTTCTTT.

CDR3: CASSSLAGAVSEQFF. The CDR3 nucleotides are TGTGCCAGCAGCTCCTTAGCGGGAGCTGTCAGTGAGCAGTTCTTC. J is TRBJ2-1 and V is TRBV9; TRBD2 agrees at 9 bases. The V and J ends lost 4 bases and 9 bases, in that order; junction bases with no gene match: 11. Germline-derived CDR1 and CDR2 are SGDLS and YYNGEE. The CDR3 is 15 residues long.

The J gene is TRBJ1-1, the V gene TRBV10-3, with 12 positions matching TRBD1. The CDR3 is 16 amino acids. After removal of 7 bases from V and 5 bases from J, the junction contained 11 bases not matched to a gene. Germline-derived CDR1 and CDR2 are ENHRY and SYGVKD. The CDR3: CAINRDRGLGKTEAFF. CDR3 nucleotides: TGTGCCATCAACAGGGACAGGGGGCTAGGGAAGACTGAAGCTTTCTTT.

The chain combines TRBV7-3 with TRBJ2-5; a weak D match, TRBD2 (5 bases). The CDR3 is 15 amino acids. The V end lost 5 bases, the J end lost 5 bases, and 18 bases lay between the germline ends. Germline V lookup: CDR1 SGHTA, CDR2 FQGTGA. The CDR3 sequence: CASSPGGRPRETQYF. CDR3 in DNA: TGTGCCAGCAGCCCTGGCGGGCGCCCGCGTGAGACCCAGTACTTC.

V gene TRBV19 combines with J gene TRBJ2-4; D possibly corresponds to TRBD2 (6 bases). Germline assignment: CDR1 LNHDA and CDR2 SQIVND (reference sequence). The length of the CDR3 is 15 residues. The ends were cut back, 6 bases at V and 1 base at J, with 13 bases in the middle. The CDR3 DNA reads TGTGCCAGTAGCCTGGGACTCGCGGCCAAAAACATTCAGTACTTC. It codes for CASSLGLAAKNIQYF.

V is TRBV5-1 and J is TRBJ1-4; D not resolved. This CDR3 is 14 amino acids long. Trimming took off 6 bases at V and 4 bases at J, with 13 bases between the two ends. Germline V lookup: CDR1 SGHRS, CDR2 YFSETQ. The CDR3 DNA sequence: TGCGCCAGCAAACCCGAGCCCAATAATGAAAAACTGTTTTTT. This sequence encodes CASKPEPNNEKLFF. The full variable domain, completed using reference TRBV5-1 and TRBJ1-4, is KAGVTQTPRYLIKTRGQQVTLSCSPISGHRSVSWYQQTPGQGLQFLFEYFSETQRNKGNFPGRFSGRQFSNSRSEMNVSTLELGDSALYLCASKPEPNNEKLFFGSGTQLSVL.

V gene TRBV2 combines with J gene TRBJ2-7; 15 nucleotides line up with TRBD2. Germline values: CDR1 SNHLY, CDR2 FYNNEI. The CDR3 sequence is 16 residues long. V lost 2 bases and J lost 6; bases outside the gene matches: 5. CDR3 in amino acids: CASSERGTSGRTEQYF. In DNA form, the CDR3 reads TGTGCCAGCAGTGAAAGGGGGACTAGCGGGAGGACCGAGCAGTACTTC.

J is TRBJ2-7 and V is TRBV5-5, with D unclear. Germline V gives CDR1 SGHKS, CDR2 YYEKEE (reference sequence). Trimming cost V 0 bases and J 2 bases, with 6 bases left between them. The CDR3 contains 13 residues. The CDR3 region is CASSLDRAYEQYF. The CDR3 nucleotides are TGTGCCAGCAGCTTGGACCGAGCCTACGAGCAGTACTTC.

The gene calls are TRBV6-6 and TRBJ2-7; tentatively, D is TRBD2 (5 bases). The CDR3 is made up of 14 amino acids. Germline loops: CDR1 MNHNY, CDR2 SVGAGI (reference sequence). V was shortened by 6 bases and J by 2 bases, with 14 bases between the two germline ends. The CDR3, as DNA: TGTGCCAGCAGCTTAGGACTGACCGCCTACGAGCAGTACTTC. Translated: CASSLGLTAYEQYF.

V is TRBV5-6 and J is TRBJ2-1; D is undetermined. Trimming pared 0 bases from V and 9 bases from J, leaving 7 bases between. The CDR3 spans 12 residues. Germline V gene data show CDR1 as SGHDT and CDR2 as YYEEEE. DNA for the CDR3: TGTGCCAGCAGCTTGGAGCGTGGTGAGCAGTTCTTC. Its protein is CASSLERGEQFF.

As regards this clone: It is unclear where the CDR3 begins or ends on the DNA, so no DNA is shown, and the CDR3 is as TCRdb lists it. V is TRBV21-1 and J is TRBJ2-5; the D call TRBD2 from the table was never checked on the DNA. TRBV21-1 is a pseudogene locus. The CDR3 is 16 amino acids long, termini counted. CDR3 protein: CASSKVARGAQETQYF.

The chain carries TRBV10-3 and TRBJ1-6, with 9 nucleotides matching TRBD1. CDR1 and CDR2 (germline): ENHRY, SYGVKD. Germline trimming cut 4 bases from V and 8 bases from J; bases unmatched to any gene: 3. CDR3 length: 14 residues. The DNA of the CDR3 is TGTGCCATCAGTGCTTGGACAGGGGATTCACCCCTCCACTTT. Translation: CAISAWTGDSPLHF.

The chain links TRBV2 to TRBJ1-3, with TRBD1 identical over 8 bases. This CDR3 is built from 14 residues. CDR1 is SNHLY, CDR2 FYNNEI, per germline. Trimming removed 6 bases from V and 4 bases from J; junction bases left unmatched: 5. The CDR3 DNA sequence: TGTGCCAGCAGACTGACAGGGGCGGGAAACACCATATATTTT. Amino acid sequence: CASRLTGAGNTIYF.

The chain combines TRBV7-9 with TRBJ2-3; 8 bases map to TRBD1. CDR1 and CDR2 from the germline V gene are SEHNR and FQNEAQ (reference sequence). Trimming at V came to 4 bases and at J to 3 bases, leaving 9 bases not matched to a gene. This CDR3 comprises 16 residues. The CDR3 bases are TGTGCCAGCAGCTACCCCCCGGACAGGGTGACAGATACGCAGTATTTT. It specifies CASSYPPDRVTDTQYF.

The gene calls are TRBV5-1 and TRBJ1-1; TRBD1 matches 10 bases. The germline CDR1 and CDR2 sequences are SGHRS and YFSETQ. The ends lost 4 bases at V and 1 base at J; junction bases unmatched: 7. The CDR3 covers 16 residues. CDR3 loop: CASSLGQGGGNTEAFF. CDR3 nucleotide sequence: TGCGCCAGCAGCCTTGGACAGGGGGGCGGGAACACTGAAGCTTTCTTT.